Following are 30 T cell receptor beta chains from one sample sequenced in a study of CD8 T cells in ankylosing spondylitis. From the 5' RACE reads, TCRdb called clonotypes with MiXCR, one entry per CDR3 protein. The table shows around 30,000 distinct CDR3 sequences, with about 7.8% occurring only once. Sequencing was done on a sample of blood, either unsorted or a sorted T cell fraction (not recorded which). The source is a male donor with ankylosing spondylitis or in good health (not recorded which).

This clonotype was seen at least ten times. The CDR3 coding sequence is TGTGCCAGCAGCCTGGCCCCTTACAATGAGCAGTTCTTC. Protein: CASSLAPYNEQFF. The chain uses TRBV7-2 and TRBJ2-1; no firm D call. V was cut by 5 bases and J by 4 bases, with 9 bases left in between. CDR3 length equals 13 residues. Germline CDR1 reads SGHTA; CDR2 reads FQGNSA.

This clonotype came up many times. The chain combines TRBV11-2 with TRBJ2-1, with D possibly being TRBD1 or TRBD2 (5 bases each). Germline loops: CDR1 SGHAT, CDR2 FQNNGV. The CDR3 has 14 residues. The V and J ends lost 1 base and 7 bases respectively, with 11 bases between them. Here the CDR3 DNA reads TGTGCCAGCAGCTTAGTCGGGACCTGGAATGAGCAGTTCTTC. Its protein product is CASSLVGTWNEQFF.

By share of the sample, this clonotype is medium-sized (0.01 to 0.1%). This rearrangement joins TRBV12-3 or TRBV12-4 to TRBJ2-1, with D unresolved. The CDR3 is made up of 24 amino acids. The V end was cut by 3 bases, the J end by 5 bases, with 41 bases between. The CDR3 nucleotides read TGTGCCAGCAGTTTGCTCGTGGAGTGGTGGGTGGTCGCTCCTCCACCACAGAAAGACAATGAGCAGTTCTTC. Amino acids: CASSLLVEWWVVAPPPQKDNEQFF.

This clonotype has ten or more counts. CDR3 in DNA: TGTGCCAGCAGCCTGAGCAGGAGCTCCTACAATGAGCAGTTCTTC. Its translation: CASSLSRSSYNEQFF. The rearrangement links TRBV5-5 to TRBJ2-1; D ambiguous. The CDR3 has 15 amino acids. Per germline, CDR1 SGHKS and CDR2 YYEKEE (reference sequence). V gave up 4 bases and J gave up 0 bases, with 11 bases separating them.

The chain combines TRBV10-3 with TRBJ2-2; 8 nucleotides line up with TRBD2. Germline V gene data show CDR1 as ENHRY and CDR2 as SYGVKD. The length of the CDR3 is 14 residues. V lost 10 bases, J lost 2 bases, and 6 bases stayed unmatched. This chain's CDR3 is CANMTSVNTGELFF. The CDR3 coding sequence is TGTGCCAATATGACTAGCGTAAACACCGGGGAGCTGTTTTTT.

This clonotype has at least ten counts. The chain uses TRBV20-1 and TRBJ2-5, with D unresolved. The V gene's germline CDR1 is DFQATT and CDR2 SNEGSKA (reference sequence). The CDR3 totals 14 residues. The V end was cut by 3 bases, the J end by 7 bases, with 18 bases between. This CDR3 is CSARDEAPGGTQYF. CDR3 DNA sequence: TGCAGTGCTAGGGATGAGGCTCCTGGCGGGACCCAGTACTTC.

This clonotype was seen ten or more times. V and J are TRBV28 and TRBJ1-1; possibly TRBD1 for D (5 bases). V lost 6 bases and J 7 bases, leaving 15 bases between the germline ends. CDR3 length: 13 amino acids. Germline CDR1 reads MDHEN; CDR2 reads SYDVKM. The CDR3 loop reads CASRGDGGLEAFF. CDR3 bases: TGTGCCAGCAGGGGGGACGGCGGCCTTGAAGCTTTCTTT.

This clonotype was seen repeatedly, ten times or more. The rearrangement uses TRBV20-1 and TRBJ2-3, with TRBD2 matching 9 bases. Trimming took 5 bases from V and 0 from J; bases not matched to a gene: 6. Germline loops: CDR1 DFQATT, CDR2 SNEGSKA (reference sequence). This CDR3 comprises 15 residues. CDR3 in DNA: TGCAGTGCTCCGCGGGAGGGGGTTAGCACAGATACGCAGTATTTT. Translating it yields CSAPREGVSTDTQYF.

The table lists this clonotype with many counts. The chain has TRBV10-3 and TRBJ2-1; D uncertain. This CDR3 has 12 residues. Germline V gives CDR1 ENHRY, CDR2 SYGVKD. Trimming took off 3 bases at V and 5 bases at J, with 5 bases between the two ends. CDR3 coding DNA: TGTGCCATCAGTGAAGGTAACAATGAGCAGTTCTTC. Its translation is CAISEGNNEQFF.

This clonotype has at least ten counts. This chain links TRBV11-1 with TRBJ2-1; unclear D gene. This CDR3 spans 15 amino acids. Trimming pared 6 bases from V and 1 base from J, leaving 13 bases between. Germline V lookup: CDR1 SGHAT, CDR2 FQDESV (reference sequence). CDR3 sequence reads: CASSSGDFSYNEQFF. CDR3 DNA sequence: TGTGCCAGCAGTTCAGGAGATTTTTCCTACAATGAGCAGTTCTTC.

This clonotype was detected only a few times. In nucleotides, the CDR3 is TGTGCCCTCAGTTTAGCGGGGGGGACTGGGGGCTCCTACAATGAGCAGTTCTTC. It specifies CALSLAGGTGGSYNEQFF. The chain links TRBV12-3 or TRBV12-4 to TRBJ2-1; 11 bases fit TRBD2. CDR3 length: 18 residues. V gave up 11 bases and J gave up 0 bases; unmatched junction bases: 15.

This clonotype was detected ten times or more. The genes are TRBV19 and TRBJ2-1, with 8 bases that match TRBD2. With V trimmed by 7 bases and J by 5 bases, 16 bases remained unmatched. There are 17 residues in the CDR3. Germline V gene sequence: CDR1 LNHDA, CDR2 SQIVND (reference sequence). The CDR3, as DNA: TGTGCCAGTACCCCACGGGAGCGGGAGTTTCGGGACAATGAGCAGTTCTTC. Protein sequence: CASTPREREFRDNEQFF.

This clonotype was counted at least ten times. This chain links TRBV12-3 or TRBV12-4 with TRBJ2-7; D is ambiguous. The CDR3 sequence is 13 residues long. The V gene lost 1 base and the J gene lost 0 bases, with 4 bases spanning the gap. Here the CDR3 reads CASSLGVSYEQYF. The CDR3 coding sequence is TGTGCCAGCAGTTTAGGAGTCTCCTACGAGCAGTACTTC.

In this sample, this clonotype turned up many times. V usage is TRBV20-1 and J usage is TRBJ2-7; D not resolved. Trimming stripped 4 bases from V and 4 bases from J, with 8 bases between. The germline V gene encodes CDR1 DFQATT and CDR2 SNEGSKA (reference sequence). The CDR3 runs to 11 residues. The CDR3 region has the DNA TGCAGTGCTACAAGGAATTACGAGCAGTACTTC. This encodes CSATRNYEQYF.

There are many counts of this clonotype. The V gene is TRBV5-1, the J gene TRBJ2-1; 14 bases line up with TRBD2. Germline V lookup: CDR1 SGHRS, CDR2 YFSETQ. The CDR3 extends over 14 amino acids. The J segment lost 9 bases and the V segment lost 3 bases, leaving 2 bases of the junction unmatched. CDR3: CASSSGLAGAEQFF. The CDR3 nucleotides are TGCGCCAGCAGCTCGGGACTAGCGGGAGCTGAGCAGTTCTTC.

This clonotype has a handful of counts. J is TRBJ1-1 and V is TRBV19, with unresolved D. Trimming stripped 6 bases from V and 5 bases from J, with 7 bases between. CDR1 and CDR2 from the germline V gene are LNHDA and SQIVND (reference sequence). The CDR3 is 11 amino acids. The DNA of the CDR3 is TGTGCCAGTAGAACGCCTACTGAAGCTTTCTTT. The encoded protein is CASRTPTEAFF.

There are many counts of this clonotype. The chain links TRBV20-1 to TRBJ2-1, with 8 bases that match TRBD2. The CDR3 sequence is 15 residues long. V dropped 6 bases and J dropped 2; count of bases not matched to a gene: 9. Germline CDR1 is DFQATT and CDR2 is SNEGSKA (reference sequence). The DNA of the CDR3 is TGCAGTGCACACCACAGCGGGAGCCCCTACAATGAGCAGTTCTTC. It encodes CSAHHSGSPYNEQFF.

V gene TRBV5-1 combines with J gene TRBJ2-2; D is unclear. There are 15 residues in the CDR3. The germline V gene has CDR1 SGHRS and CDR2 YFSETQ. Trimming left V 0 bases short and J 4 bases short, with 10 bases between. The CDR3 protein is CASSLGSHTTGELFF. CDR3 in DNA: TGCGCCAGCAGCTTGGGTAGTCACACCACCGGGGAGCTGTTTTTT.

This clonotype was detected ten times or more. One end of the junction is discordant with germline, which a read error may explain. This chain uses TRBV20-1 with TRBJ2-3; the D gene is possibly TRBD2 (6 bases). CDR3 length: 17 residues. Germline-derived CDR1 and CDR2 are DFQATT and SNEGSKA (reference sequence). The CDR3 loop reads CCARSLVGRDPGGTQYF. The CDR3 nucleotides are TGCTGTGCTAGATCGTTGGTTGGGCGGGACCCCGGGGGTACGCAGTATTTT.

This clonotype occurred many times. The J gene is TRBJ2-3, the V gene TRBV5-1; TRBD1 agrees at 9 bases. Germline-derived CDR1 and CDR2 are SGHRS and YFSETQ. Germline trimming cut 0 bases from V and 6 bases from J; bases unmatched to any gene: 8. CDR3 length: 16 residues. DNA for the CDR3: TGCGCCAGCAGCTTGGTACAGGGGGCGCTTGTTGATACGCAGTATTTT. This codes for CASSLVQGALVDTQYF.

This clonotype was counted at least ten times. This chain connects TRBV5-1 to TRBJ2-7; D perhaps matches TRBD2 (6 bases). Germline assignment: CDR1 SGHRS and CDR2 YFSETQ. This CDR3 is built from 17 residues. V was clipped by 0 bases and J by 2 bases, with 18 bases between them. The CDR3, as DNA: TGCGCCAGCAGCTTGGCCTTCGGGGGAGGCAACACCTACGAGCAGTACTTC. Its protein product is CASSLAFGGGNTYEQYF. Together with reference TRBV5-1 and TRBJ2-7, the CDR3 gives the full variable domain: KAGVTQTPRYLIKTRGQQVTLSCSPISGHRSVSWYQQTPGQGLQFLFEYFSETQRNKGNFPGRFSGRQFSNSRSEMNVSTLELGDSALYLCASSLAFGGGNTYEQYFGPGTRLTVT.

This clonotype showed up many times. The rearrangement uses TRBV12-3 or TRBV12-4 and TRBJ1-5; D call uncertain. V was trimmed by 4 bases and J by 4 bases, leaving 11 bases between them. The CDR3 contains 14 residues. The CDR3, as DNA: TGTGCCAGCAGTTCAGCCGGTAGAAATCAGCCCCAGCATTTT. Translated, it gives CASSSAGRNQPQHF.

This clonotype was observed at least ten times. The chain combines TRBV12-3 or TRBV12-4 with TRBJ2-1; TRBD2 might be the D (6 bases). The CDR3 runs 14 residues. The V gene lost 6 bases and the J gene lost 9 bases, with 18 bases spanning the gap. CDR3: CASSFGGGSVEQFF. As DNA, the CDR3 is TGTGCCAGCAGCTTCGGGGGAGGCTCGGTTGAGCAGTTCTTC.

This clonotype was recorded many times. The chain combines TRBV28 with TRBJ2-7, with 8 bases aligning to TRBD2. V lost 7 bases to trimming and J lost 1 base; unmatched junction nucleotides: 6. In germline, CDR1 is MDHEN, CDR2 SYDVKM. The CDR3 extends over 14 amino acids. The CDR3 DNA follows: TGTGCCAGCACCGGGGGGGTCAGATCCTACGAGCAGTACTTC. Protein: CASTGGVRSYEQYF.

The chain is built from TRBV5-1 and TRBJ2-1; a possible D gene is TRBD1 (5 bases). Germline CDR1 reads SGHRS; CDR2 reads YFSETQ. Trimming pared 1 base from V and 4 bases from J, leaving 9 bases between. The CDR3 has 14 residues. The CDR3 DNA reads as TGCGCCAGCAGCTTGCCAGGGATGTACAATGAGCAGTTCTTC. Translating it yields CASSLPGMYNEQFF.

Ten or more counts support this clonotype. The chain links TRBV6-1 to TRBJ2-7; D possibly uses TRBD1 or TRBD2 (6 bases each). This CDR3 contains 14 residues. CDR1 and CDR2 (germline): MNHNS, SASEGT. Between the trimmed V and J ends, which lost 6 bases and 2 bases, there was a span of 14 bases. CDR3 coding DNA: TGTGCCAGCAGGAACAGGGAGGTTCCCTACGAGCAGTACTTC. Translating gives CASRNREVPYEQYF.

This clonotype was observed many times. The genes are TRBV6-1 and TRBJ2-3; TRBD1 or TRBD2 may be the D gene (6 bases each). The CDR3 spans 13 residues. V was clipped by 6 bases and J by 2 bases, with 9 bases between them. In germline, CDR1 is MNHNS, CDR2 SASEGT. This CDR3 reads CASRRGVTDTQYF. CDR3 nucleotide sequence: TGTGCCAGCAGGAGGGGGGTCACAGATACGCAGTATTTT.

This clonotype is deemed medium-sized. This sequence joins TRBV12-3 or TRBV12-4 and TRBJ2-5, with TRBD1 identical over 9 bases. V lost 4 bases, J lost 4 bases, and 4 bases stayed unmatched. The CDR3 totals 14 residues. The CDR3 DNA reads TGTGCCAGCAGTTCAATGACAGGGGGAGAGACCCAGTACTTC. Its protein product is CASSSMTGGETQYF.

This clonotype was seen a few times. A read error may account for a junction end that differs from germline. The chain links TRBV7-2 to TRBJ2-1; no reliable D call. The CDR3 consists of 15 residues. Germline assignment: CDR1 SGHTA and CDR2 FQGNSA. The DNA of the CDR3 is TGTGTCAGCACCCCTTACCACTCTGTCTACAATGAGCAGTTCTTC. Its protein product is CVSTPYHSVYNEQFF.

This clonotype occurred many times. The chain is built from TRBV7-2 and TRBJ2-2; 7 positions match TRBD1. The germline V gene has CDR1 SGHTA and CDR2 FQGNSA. V lost 1 base and J lost 4; bases outside the gene matches: 12. This CDR3 is built from 18 residues. In DNA form, the CDR3 reads TGTGCCAGCAGCTTAGGGCATCAGCCGACAGGGCCCACCGGGGAGCTGTTTTTT. Its translation: CASSLGHQPTGPTGELFF.